Listed below are T cell receptor beta chains from one sample, sequenced in a study of CD8 T cells in ankylosing spondylitis. TCRdb redid the calling of the 5' RACE reads with MiXCR, one entry per CDR3 protein. The repertoire holds hundreds of thousands of distinct CDR3 sequences, with approximately 10% as singletons. The specimen was blood, either unsorted or a sorted T cell fraction (not recorded which). All receptors derive from a male donor with ankylosing spondylitis. CDR3s include the opening cysteine and the closing phenylalanine or tryptophan. D genes are given only for firm matches. Some rows have no size entry. The others give once, few or many, or a class for an expanded clone.

v_gene: TRBV6-4; abundance: few; d_gene: .; j_gene: TRBJ1-1; CDR3nt: TGTGCCAGCAGTGATCGAGTTACAGGGATGAACACTGAAGCTTTCTTT; CDR3aa: CASSDRVTGMNTEAFF
v_gene: TRBV7-2; abundance: many; d_gene: .; j_gene: TRBJ2-2; CDR3nt: TGTGCCAGCAGCTTAGCGAGCGGTACCGGGGAGCTGTTTTTT; CDR3aa: CASSLASGTGELFF
v_gene: TRBV21-1; abundance: many; d_gene: .; j_gene: TRBJ1-2; CDR3nt: TGTGCCAGCAGCAACAGTACAGGCAACTATGGCTACACCTTC; CDR3aa: CASSNSTGNYGYTF
v_gene: TRBV10-3; abundance: many; d_gene: .; j_gene: TRBJ2-2; CDR3nt: TGTGCCATCAGCGCCGAGGCACTCGCGAACACCGGGGAGCTGTTTTTT; CDR3aa: CAISAEALANTGELFF
v_gene: TRBV5-7; abundance: .; d_gene: .; j_gene: TRBJ1-5; CDR3nt: TGTGCCAGCAGCTTGCAGGGGAGTGGAAGCAATCAGCCCCAGCATTTT; CDR3aa: CASSLQGSGSNQPQHF
v_gene: TRBV29-1; abundance: many; d_gene: .; j_gene: TRBJ1-3; CDR3nt: TGCAGCGTTAACGGGGGAAGGGCTGGAAACACCATATATTTT; CDR3aa: CSVNGGRAGNTIYF
v_gene: TRBV7-2; abundance: once; d_gene: TRBD2; j_gene: TRBJ2-5; CDR3nt: TGTGCCAGCAGCTCTGACACTAGCGGCCTATACTTC; CDR3aa: CASSSDTSGLYF
v_gene: TRBV10-3; abundance: few; d_gene: TRBD2; j_gene: TRBJ2-7; CDR3nt: TGTGCCATCAGTGGAATCATAAGCGGGGGGATTCGACGAAGGTCCTACGAGCAGTACTTC; CDR3aa: CAISGIISGGIRRRSYEQYF
v_gene: TRBV20-1; abundance: few; d_gene: .; j_gene: TRBJ1-4; CDR3nt: TGCAGTGCTAGAAGTGTCTTAGGTGAAAAACTGTTTTTT; CDR3aa: CSARSVLGEKLFF
v_gene: TRBV7-2; abundance: many; d_gene: .; j_gene: TRBJ1-6; CDR3nt: TGTGCCAGCAGCTTAGACAGGGTATCTTCACCCCTCCACTTT; CDR3aa: CASSLDRVSSPLHF
v_gene: TRBV29-1; abundance: few; d_gene: .; j_gene: TRBJ2-5; CDR3nt: TGCAGCGTTCCCGACAGGACAAAACTCCAAGAGACCCAGTACTTC; CDR3aa: CSVPDRTKLQETQYF
v_gene: TRBV7-9; abundance: .; d_gene: .; j_gene: TRBJ1-2; CDR3nt: TGTGCCAGCAGCTTAGACCCACCAAAGACTAACTATGGCTACACCTTC; CDR3aa: CASSLDPPKTNYGYTF
v_gene: TRBV20-1; abundance: few; d_gene: .; j_gene: TRBJ1-5; CDR3nt: TGCAGTGCTAGAGATATGGGGCGGCTGAATCAGCCCCAGCATTTT; CDR3aa: CSARDMGRLNQPQHF
v_gene: TRBV20-1; abundance: .; d_gene: TRBD1; j_gene: TRBJ2-2; CDR3nt: TGCAGTGCTAGAGATATGGGACAGGGCACCGGGGAGCTGTTTTTT; CDR3aa: CSARDMGQGTGELFF
v_gene: TRBV6-2/TRBV6-3; abundance: few; d_gene: TRBD2; j_gene: TRBJ2-1; CDR3nt: TGTGCCAGCAGTTATCTTAGCGGGAGTTTGAATGAGCAGTTCTTC; CDR3aa: CASSYLSGSLNEQFF
v_gene: TRBV28; abundance: .; d_gene: .; j_gene: TRBJ1-2; CDR3nt: TGTGCCAGCACAAACAGGGATGGCTACACCTTC; CDR3aa: CASTNRDGYTF
v_gene: TRBV3-1; abundance: .; d_gene: TRBD1; j_gene: TRBJ2-1; CDR3nt: TGTGCCAGTAGACAGGGGGGTAGAAATGAGCAGTTCTTC; CDR3aa: CASRQGGRNEQFF
v_gene: TRBV20-1; abundance: few; d_gene: .; j_gene: TRBJ2-7; CDR3nt: TGCAGTGCTAGCCAACGCAGGAGCTACGAGCAGTACTTC; CDR3aa: CSASQRRSYEQYF
v_gene: TRBV12-3/TRBV12-4; abundance: .; d_gene: .; j_gene: TRBJ2-3; CDR3nt: TGTGCCAGCAGTTCGGGGGCAGGGGCATACACAGATACGCAGTATTTT; CDR3aa: CASSSGAGAYTDTQYF
v_gene: TRBV15; abundance: .; d_gene: .; j_gene: TRBJ2-3; CDR3nt: TGTGCCACCAGCAGAGATTATCGGGATACGCAGTATTTT; CDR3aa: CATSRDYRDTQYF
v_gene: TRBV27; abundance: .; d_gene: TRBD2; j_gene: TRBJ2-7; CDR3nt: TGTGCCAGCAGAGGGACTAGCTCCTACGAGCAGTACTTC; CDR3aa: CASRGTSSYEQYF
v_gene: TRBV20-1; abundance: .; d_gene: TRBD2; j_gene: TRBJ2-1; CDR3nt: TGCAGTGCTCAGCGCGGGAGTGTCGATGAGCAGTTCTTC; CDR3aa: CSAQRGSVDEQFF
v_gene: TRBV7-9; abundance: .; d_gene: TRBD1; j_gene: TRBJ2-5; CDR3nt: TGTGCCAGCAGCGACAGGGTAACCGAAGAGACCCAGTACTTC; CDR3aa: CASSDRVTEETQYF
v_gene: TRBV7-2; abundance: .; d_gene: .; j_gene: TRBJ2-1; CDR3nt: TGTGCCAGCAGCTTAAGCCAATCCAATGAGCAGTTCTTC; CDR3aa: CASSLSQSNEQFF
v_gene: TRBV24-1; abundance: many; d_gene: .; j_gene: TRBJ1-5; CDR3nt: TGTGCCACCAGTGATTGGGGAGGCCAGCCCCAGCATTTT; CDR3aa: CATSDWGGQPQHF
v_gene: TRBV9; abundance: few; d_gene: TRBD1; j_gene: TRBJ1-5; CDR3nt: TGTGCCAGCAGTAGACTCCGGGACAGGGACGCCCAGCCCCAGCATTTT; CDR3aa: CASSRLRDRDAQPQHF
v_gene: TRBV20-1; abundance: .; d_gene: TRBD1; j_gene: TRBJ1-5; CDR3nt: TGCAGTGCTAGATCGGACAGGGGAACTGATCAGCCCCAGCATTTT; CDR3aa: CSARSDRGTDQPQHF
v_gene: TRBV20-1; abundance: .; d_gene: .; j_gene: TRBJ1-1; CDR3nt: TGCAGTGCTATCGATAGAAGGGGTGCCACTGAAGCTTTCTTT; CDR3aa: CSAIDRRGATEAFF
v_gene: TRBV7-9; abundance: many; d_gene: .; j_gene: TRBJ2-7; CDR3nt: TGTGCCAGCAGCTTTCCGGAAGGAGGGGGTCCCTACGAGCAGTACTTC; CDR3aa: CASSFPEGGGPYEQYF
v_gene: TRBV9; abundance: .; d_gene: .; j_gene: TRBJ2-1; CDR3nt: TGTGCCAGCAGCGTAGGTCGGAACTCCTACAATGAGCAGTTCTTC; CDR3aa: CASSVGRNSYNEQFF
v_gene: TRBV6-2/TRBV6-3; abundance: .; d_gene: .; j_gene: TRBJ1-1; CDR3nt: TGTGCCAGCAGTTACTCGTGGCCTGAAGCTTTCTTT; CDR3aa: CASSYSWPEAFF
v_gene: TRBV6-1; abundance: .; d_gene: .; j_gene: TRBJ1-1; CDR3nt: TGTGCCAGCAGTCCTACAGGGCCCAGGGAAGCTTTCTTT; CDR3aa: CASSPTGPREAFF
v_gene: TRBV7-8; abundance: many; d_gene: .; j_gene: TRBJ1-6; CDR3nt: TGTGCCAGCAGCTTCCCCCACTCACCCCTCCACTTT; CDR3aa: CASSFPHSPLHF
v_gene: TRBV5-1; abundance: few; d_gene: TRBD1; j_gene: TRBJ2-5; CDR3nt: TGCGCCAGCGGGCAGGGGGTCTTCCAAGAGACCCAGTACTTC; CDR3aa: CASGQGVFQETQYF
v_gene: TRBV3-1; abundance: .; d_gene: .; j_gene: TRBJ1-5; CDR3nt: TGTGCCAGCAGCCCCTTCGGGGGGGAAGATCAGCCCCAGCATTTT; CDR3aa: CASSPFGGEDQPQHF
v_gene: TRBV29-1; abundance: .; d_gene: TRBD2; j_gene: TRBJ2-5; CDR3nt: TGCAGCGTCCCGGCGGGGGCGAGGCTAGCGGGGCAAGAGACCCAGTACTTC; CDR3aa: CSVPAGARLAGQETQYF
v_gene: TRBV6-5; abundance: many; d_gene: .; j_gene: TRBJ2-7; CDR3nt: TGTGCCAGCAGTTCGCCCCAGGATCACCGACGGTACTTC; CDR3aa: CASSSPQDHRRYF
v_gene: TRBV9; abundance: .; d_gene: .; j_gene: TRBJ2-5; CDR3nt: TGTGCCAGCAGCGTAACCCCCGGGGGGACCCAGTACTTC; CDR3aa: CASSVTPGGTQYF
v_gene: TRBV20-1; abundance: many; d_gene: .; j_gene: TRBJ1-2; CDR3nt: TGCAGTGCCAGGACAGCGGTAGGCTACACCTTC; CDR3aa: CSARTAVGYTF
v_gene: TRBV10-3; abundance: .; d_gene: TRBD2; j_gene: TRBJ2-5; CDR3nt: TGTGCCATCAGTGAGGGACTAGCGGGTTTCGAGACCCAGTACTTC; CDR3aa: CAISEGLAGFETQYF
v_gene: TRBV15; abundance: many; d_gene: .; j_gene: TRBJ1-4; CDR3nt: TGTGCCACCAGCAGAGATACCTATCGGGGGGGCCGGGGAAAACTGTTTTTT; CDR3aa: CATSRDTYRGGRGKLFF
v_gene: TRBV14; abundance: .; d_gene: TRBD2; j_gene: TRBJ2-7; CDR3nt: TGTGCCAGCAGCCAACGGACTAGCGGGGCTTCCTACGAGCAGTACTTC; CDR3aa: CASSQRTSGASYEQYF
v_gene: TRBV5-8; abundance: few; d_gene: .; j_gene: TRBJ2-2; CDR3nt: TGTGCCAGCAGCTTGGGACATGCCCCCGGGGAGCTGTTTTTT; CDR3aa: CASSLGHAPGELFF
v_gene: TRBV6-5; abundance: few; d_gene: .; j_gene: TRBJ1-6; CDR3nt: TGTGCCAGCAGTTACTCCCGACGGGATAATTCACCCCTCCACTTT; CDR3aa: CASSYSRRDNSPLHF
v_gene: TRBV30; abundance: few; d_gene: .; j_gene: TRBJ2-7; CDR3nt: TGTGCCTGGAGTCCAGGGGGGTCCGCCTACGAGCAGTACTTC; CDR3aa: CAWSPGGSAYEQYF
v_gene: TRBV20-1; abundance: .; d_gene: .; j_gene: TRBJ2-7; CDR3nt: TGCAGTGCTAGAGACCAAAGGCGGAGCGCCCCATTTGACGAGCAGTACTTC; CDR3aa: CSARDQRRSAPFDEQYF
v_gene: TRBV2; abundance: .; d_gene: TRBD2; j_gene: TRBJ2-7; CDR3nt: TGTGCCAGCAGTGTTCGCAGCGGGGGCTTCTCATACGAGCAGTACTTC; CDR3aa: CASSVRSGGFSYEQYF
v_gene: TRBV20-1; abundance: .; d_gene: .; j_gene: TRBJ2-7; CDR3nt: TGCAGTGCTAGAGATAGCGGCGAGGGTGAGCAGTACTTC; CDR3aa: CSARDSGEGEQYF
v_gene: TRBV28; abundance: .; d_gene: .; j_gene: TRBJ2-7; CDR3nt: TGTGCCAGCAGACCTAGGGGGGACAGCACCTACGAGCAGTACTTC; CDR3aa: CASRPRGDSTYEQYF
v_gene: TRBV5-1; abundance: many; d_gene: .; j_gene: TRBJ1-1; CDR3nt: TGCGCCAGCAGCTCGACAGCCGGGAACACTGAAGCTTTCTTT; CDR3aa: CASSSTAGNTEAFF
v_gene: TRBV12-3/TRBV12-4; abundance: few; d_gene: .; j_gene: TRBJ2-7; CDR3nt: TGTGCCAGCAGTCTGTCCCCCTTAGAGCAGTACTTC; CDR3aa: CASSLSPLEQYF